The source of this T cell receptor beta chain is a study of shared clonotypes between healthy human individuals. Around 30,000 T cell genomes (around 0.2 ug DNA) went into each sorted-subset replicate. Method: immunoSEQ multiplex PCR; TCRdb's copy keeps in-frame clones and lacks some. The sample includes around 990,000 clones, approximately 75% of them seen just once. The V segment lost 7 bases and the J segment 3 bases; nucleotides outside the gene matches: 10. Germline CDR1 and CDR2: MDHEN and SYDVKM. This CDR3 comprises 15 residues. The receptor was derived from a man aged 18-30 years in good health. Some clones in this sample may be carry-over from other donors' samples. V and J are TRBV28 and TRBJ2-7; 9 bases fit TRBD2. The sample comprised memory CD4+ T cells from PBMCs. The sample's subset: CD45RA-negative fraction. This chain's CDR3 is CASTPSSGTYYEQYF. The CDR3 coding sequence is TGTGCCAGCACCCCCTCTAGCGGGACCTACTACGAGCAGTACTTC.